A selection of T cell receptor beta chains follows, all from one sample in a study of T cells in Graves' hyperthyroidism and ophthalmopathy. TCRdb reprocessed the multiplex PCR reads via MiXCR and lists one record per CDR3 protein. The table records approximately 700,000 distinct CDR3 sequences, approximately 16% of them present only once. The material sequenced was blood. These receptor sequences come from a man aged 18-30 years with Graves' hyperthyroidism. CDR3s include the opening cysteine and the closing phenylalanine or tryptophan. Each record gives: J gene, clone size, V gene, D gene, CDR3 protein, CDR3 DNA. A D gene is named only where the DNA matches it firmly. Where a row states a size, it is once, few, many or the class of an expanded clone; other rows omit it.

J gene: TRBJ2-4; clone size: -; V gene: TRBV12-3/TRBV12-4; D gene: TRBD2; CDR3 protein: CASSLAREGNIQYF; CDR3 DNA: TGTGCCAGCAGTTTAGCCCGGGAGGGCAACATTCAGTACTTC
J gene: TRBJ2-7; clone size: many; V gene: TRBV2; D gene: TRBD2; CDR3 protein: CASSGTSGKNEQYF; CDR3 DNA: TGTGCCAGCAGTGGGACTAGCGGGAAAAACGAGCAGTACTTC
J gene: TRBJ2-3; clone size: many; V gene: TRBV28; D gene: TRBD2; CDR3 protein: CASSFTGLAGPGAQYF; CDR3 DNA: TGTGCCAGCAGTTTTACGGGACTAGCGGGGCCAGGGGCGCAGTATTTT
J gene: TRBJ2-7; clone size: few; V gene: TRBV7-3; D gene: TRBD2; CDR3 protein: CASSLSGTNDEQYF; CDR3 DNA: TGTGCCAGCAGCTTAAGCGGGACTAATGACGAGCAGTACTTC
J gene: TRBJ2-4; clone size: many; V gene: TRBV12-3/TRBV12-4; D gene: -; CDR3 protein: CASSSGRVLAKNIQYF; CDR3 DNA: TGTGCCAGCAGTTCAGGGCGGGTACTAGCCAAAAACATTCAGTACTTC
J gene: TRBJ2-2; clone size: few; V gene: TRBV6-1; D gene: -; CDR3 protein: CASSGGGELFF; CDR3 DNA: TGTGCCAGCAGCGGAGGCGGGGAGCTGTTTTTT
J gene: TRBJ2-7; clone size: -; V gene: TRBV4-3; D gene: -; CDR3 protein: CASSHPGGTGPKPYEQYF; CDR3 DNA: TGCGCCAGCAGCCACCCCGGGGGGACAGGTCCTAAACCCTACGAGCAGTACTTC
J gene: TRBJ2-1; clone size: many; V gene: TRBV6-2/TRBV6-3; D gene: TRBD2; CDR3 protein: CASSYDMGLAGVFDEQFF; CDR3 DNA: TGTGCCAGCAGTTACGACATGGGACTAGCGGGTGTTTTTGATGAGCAGTTCTTC
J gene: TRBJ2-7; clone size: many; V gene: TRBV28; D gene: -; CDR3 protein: CASSLSRDGSYEQYF; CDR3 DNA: TGTGCCAGCAGTCTCTCCCGGGACGGAAGCTACGAGCAGTACTTC
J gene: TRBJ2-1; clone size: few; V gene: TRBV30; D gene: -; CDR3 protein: CAWRKGLLVSYNEQFF; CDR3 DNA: TGTGCCTGGAGGAAAGGACTACTGGTCTCCTACAATGAGCAGTTCTTC
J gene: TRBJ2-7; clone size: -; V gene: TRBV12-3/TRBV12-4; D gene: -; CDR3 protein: CASSFLIPETSYEQYF; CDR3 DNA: TGTGCCAGCAGTTTTCTGATACCAGAAACCTCCTACGAGCAGTACTTC
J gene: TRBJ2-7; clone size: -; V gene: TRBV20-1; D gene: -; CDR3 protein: CSAGSTDSPPYEQYF; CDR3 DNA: TGCAGTGCGGGCAGTACAGATTCACCCCCCTACGAGCAGTACTTC
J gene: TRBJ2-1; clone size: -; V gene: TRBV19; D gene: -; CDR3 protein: CASSIGWNNEQFF; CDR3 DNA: TGTGCCAGTAGTATTGGTTGGAACAATGAGCAGTTCTTC
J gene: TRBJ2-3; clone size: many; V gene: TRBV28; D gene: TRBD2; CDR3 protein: CASSPPLSGRRTDTQYF; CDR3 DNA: TGTGCCAGCAGCCCTCCCCTGAGCGGGAGAAGGACAGATACGCAGTATTTT
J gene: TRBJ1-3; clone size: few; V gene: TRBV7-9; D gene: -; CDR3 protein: CASSLTGGRGNTIYF; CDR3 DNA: TGTGCCAGCAGCTTAACTGGGGGGAGAGGAAACACCATATATTTT
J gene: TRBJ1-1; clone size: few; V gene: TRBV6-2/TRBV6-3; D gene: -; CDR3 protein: CASSRDPLGAFF; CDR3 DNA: TGTGCCAGCAGTAGGGACCCCCTGGGAGCTTTCTTT
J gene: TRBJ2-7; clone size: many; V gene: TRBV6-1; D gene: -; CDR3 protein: CASSLRGIAYEQYF; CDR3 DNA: TGTGCCAGCAGCCTCCGGGGTATCGCCTACGAGCAGTACTTC
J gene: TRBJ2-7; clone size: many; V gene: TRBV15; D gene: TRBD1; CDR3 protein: CATSREATGGHEQYF; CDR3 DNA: TGTGCCACCAGCAGAGAGGCGACAGGGGGCCACGAGCAGTACTTC
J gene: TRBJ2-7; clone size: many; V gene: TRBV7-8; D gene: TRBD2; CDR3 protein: CASSSTSGYEQYF; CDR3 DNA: TGTGCCAGCAGCTCGACTAGCGGCTACGAGCAGTACTTC
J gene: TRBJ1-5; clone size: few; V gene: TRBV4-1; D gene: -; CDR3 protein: CASSLGAGRNQPQHF; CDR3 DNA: TGCGCCAGCAGCCTCGGGGCAGGCCGCAATCAGCCCCAGCATTTT
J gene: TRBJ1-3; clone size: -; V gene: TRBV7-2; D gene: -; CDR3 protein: CASSLTGLSRDTIYF; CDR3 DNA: TGTGCCAGCAGCTTAACAGGGTTATCAAGAGACACCATATATTTT
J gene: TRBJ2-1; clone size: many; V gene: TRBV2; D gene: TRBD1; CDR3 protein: CASIPDRGGSYNEQFF; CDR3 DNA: TGTGCCAGCATTCCGGACAGGGGAGGATCCTACAATGAGCAGTTCTTC
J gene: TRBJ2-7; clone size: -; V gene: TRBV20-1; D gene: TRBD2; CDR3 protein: CSARGERTSAFLEQYF; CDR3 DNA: TGCAGTGCTAGAGGCGAACGGACTAGCGCCTTTTTGGAGCAGTACTTC
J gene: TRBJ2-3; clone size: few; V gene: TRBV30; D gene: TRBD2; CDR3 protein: CAWNPRRTSGRTDTQYF; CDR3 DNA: TGTGCCTGGAACCCCCGGCGGACTAGCGGGAGAACAGATACGCAGTATTTT
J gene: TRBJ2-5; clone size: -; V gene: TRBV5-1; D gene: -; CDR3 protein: CASSPWSAPGTQYF; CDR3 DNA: TGCGCCAGCAGCCCCTGGTCGGCCCCCGGGACCCAGTACTTC